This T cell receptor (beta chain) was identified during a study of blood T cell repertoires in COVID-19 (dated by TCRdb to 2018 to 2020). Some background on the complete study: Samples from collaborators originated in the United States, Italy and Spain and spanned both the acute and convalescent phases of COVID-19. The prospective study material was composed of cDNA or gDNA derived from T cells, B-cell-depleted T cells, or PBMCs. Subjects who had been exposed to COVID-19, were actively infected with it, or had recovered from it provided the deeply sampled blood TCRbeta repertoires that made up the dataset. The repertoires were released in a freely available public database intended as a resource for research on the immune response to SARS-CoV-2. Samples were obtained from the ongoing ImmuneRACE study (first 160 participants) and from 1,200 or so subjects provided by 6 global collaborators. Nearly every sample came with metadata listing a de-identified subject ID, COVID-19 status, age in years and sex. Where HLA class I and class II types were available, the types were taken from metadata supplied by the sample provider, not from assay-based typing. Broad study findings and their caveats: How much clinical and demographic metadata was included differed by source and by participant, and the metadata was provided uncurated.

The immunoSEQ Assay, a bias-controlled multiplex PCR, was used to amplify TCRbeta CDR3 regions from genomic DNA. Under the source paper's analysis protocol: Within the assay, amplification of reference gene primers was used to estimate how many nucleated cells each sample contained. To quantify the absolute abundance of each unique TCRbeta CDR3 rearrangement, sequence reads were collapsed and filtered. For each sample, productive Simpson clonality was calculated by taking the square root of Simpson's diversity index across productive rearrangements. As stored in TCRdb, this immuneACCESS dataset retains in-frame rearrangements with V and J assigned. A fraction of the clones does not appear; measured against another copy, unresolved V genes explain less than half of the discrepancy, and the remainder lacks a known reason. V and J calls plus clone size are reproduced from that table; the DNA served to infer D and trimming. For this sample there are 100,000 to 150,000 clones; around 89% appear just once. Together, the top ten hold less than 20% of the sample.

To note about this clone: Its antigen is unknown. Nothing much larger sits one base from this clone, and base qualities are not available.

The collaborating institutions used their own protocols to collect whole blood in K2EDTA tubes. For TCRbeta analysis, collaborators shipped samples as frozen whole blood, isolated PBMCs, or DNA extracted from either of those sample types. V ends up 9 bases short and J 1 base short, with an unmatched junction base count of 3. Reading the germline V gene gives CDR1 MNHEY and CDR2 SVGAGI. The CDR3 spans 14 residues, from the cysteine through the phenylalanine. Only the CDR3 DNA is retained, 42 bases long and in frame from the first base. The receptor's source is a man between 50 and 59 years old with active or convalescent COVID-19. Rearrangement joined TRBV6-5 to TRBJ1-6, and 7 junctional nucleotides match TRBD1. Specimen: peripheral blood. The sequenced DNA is TGTGCCAGTCTACAGGGGTCCTATAATTCACCCCTCCACTTT. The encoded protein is CASLQGSYNSPLHF.